The 3 T cell receptor beta chains below come from one sample, sequenced in a study of blood T cell repertoires in COVID-19. Sequenced by immunoSEQ multiplex PCR; TCRdb stores in-frame clones only, minus some. The profile shows more than 95,000 clones, over 80% of them singletons. Specimen: peripheral blood. These receptors were obtained from a man aged 45-65 years with acute or convalescent COVID-19.

J is TRBJ1-5 and V is TRBV6-4, with D hard to call. CDR1 and CDR2 from the germline V gene are MRHNA and SNTAGT. The CDR3 consists of 17 residues. V was trimmed by 2 bases and J by 0 bases, leaving 14 bases between them. CDR3 bases: TGTGCCAGCAGTGACCCCCCTATGGGAGCTAGCAATCAGCCCCAGCATTTT. This encodes CASSDPPMGASNQPQHF.

The rearrangement links TRBV7-9 to TRBJ2-1; 12 nucleotides match TRBD2. Trimming took 5 bases from V and 3 from J; bases not matched to a gene: 8. This CDR3 contains 17 residues. Per the germline V gene, CDR1 is SEHNR and CDR2 is FQNEAQ (reference sequence). The CDR3 sequence is CASSPRTSGKDYNEQFF. The CDR3 DNA reads as TGTGCCAGCAGCCCCCGGACTAGCGGGAAGGACTACAATGAGCAGTTCTTC. Looking up the rest from reference TRBV7-9 and TRBJ2-1 gives the full variable domain: DTGVSQNPRHKITKRGQNVTFRCDPISEHNRLYWYRQTLGQGPEFLTYFQNEAQLEKSRLLSDRFSAERPKGSFSTLEIQRTEQGDSAMYLCASSPRTSGKDYNEQFFGPGTRLTVL.

The chain recombines TRBV7-9 with TRBJ2-7, with D possibly being TRBD1 (6 bases). The germline V gene has CDR1 SEHNR and CDR2 FQNEAQ (reference sequence). The CDR3 consists of 14 residues. The germline V and J ends were trimmed by 5 bases and 3 bases, with 14 bases remaining between them. The CDR3 spells CASSPDRGGYEQYF. CDR3 sequence (DNA): TGTGCCAGCAGCCCGGACAGAGGCGGCTACGAGCAGTACTTC.